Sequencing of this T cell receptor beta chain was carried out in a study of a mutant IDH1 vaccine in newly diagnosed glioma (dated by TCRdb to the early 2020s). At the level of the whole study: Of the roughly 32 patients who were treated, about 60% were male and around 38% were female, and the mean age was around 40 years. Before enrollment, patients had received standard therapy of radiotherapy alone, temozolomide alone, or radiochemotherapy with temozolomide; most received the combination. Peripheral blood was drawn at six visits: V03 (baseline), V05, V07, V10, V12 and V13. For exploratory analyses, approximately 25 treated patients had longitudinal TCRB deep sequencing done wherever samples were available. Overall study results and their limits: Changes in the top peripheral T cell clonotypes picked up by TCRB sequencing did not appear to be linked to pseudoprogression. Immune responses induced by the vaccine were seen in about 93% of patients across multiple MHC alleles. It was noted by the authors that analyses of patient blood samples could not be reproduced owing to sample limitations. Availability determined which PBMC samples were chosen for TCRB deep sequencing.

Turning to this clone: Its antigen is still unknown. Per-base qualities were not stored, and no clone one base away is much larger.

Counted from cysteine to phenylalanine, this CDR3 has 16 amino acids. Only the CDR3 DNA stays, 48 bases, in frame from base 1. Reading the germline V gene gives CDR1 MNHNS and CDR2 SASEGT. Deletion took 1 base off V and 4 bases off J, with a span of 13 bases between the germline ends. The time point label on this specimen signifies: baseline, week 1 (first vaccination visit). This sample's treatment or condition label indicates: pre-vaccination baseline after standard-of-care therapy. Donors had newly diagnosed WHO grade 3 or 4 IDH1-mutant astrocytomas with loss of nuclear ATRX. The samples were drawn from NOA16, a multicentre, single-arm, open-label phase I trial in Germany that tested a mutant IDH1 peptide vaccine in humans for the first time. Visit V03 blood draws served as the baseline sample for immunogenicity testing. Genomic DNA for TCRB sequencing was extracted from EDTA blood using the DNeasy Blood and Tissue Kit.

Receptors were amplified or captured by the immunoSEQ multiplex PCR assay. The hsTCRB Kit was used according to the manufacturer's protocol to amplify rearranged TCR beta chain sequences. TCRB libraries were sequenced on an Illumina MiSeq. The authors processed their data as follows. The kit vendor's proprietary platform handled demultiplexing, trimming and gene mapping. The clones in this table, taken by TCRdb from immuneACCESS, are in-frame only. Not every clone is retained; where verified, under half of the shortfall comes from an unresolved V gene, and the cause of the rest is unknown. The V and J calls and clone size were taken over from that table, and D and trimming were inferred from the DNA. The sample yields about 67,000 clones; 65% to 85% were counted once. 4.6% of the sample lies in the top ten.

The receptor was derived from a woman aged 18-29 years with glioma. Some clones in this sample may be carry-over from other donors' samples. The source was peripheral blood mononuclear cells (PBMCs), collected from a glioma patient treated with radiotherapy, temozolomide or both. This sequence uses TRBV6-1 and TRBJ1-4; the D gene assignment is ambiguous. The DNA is TGTGCCAGCAGTGAAGTCATAGGGCAGATTAATGAAAAACTGTTTTTT. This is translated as CASSEVIGQINEKLFF.